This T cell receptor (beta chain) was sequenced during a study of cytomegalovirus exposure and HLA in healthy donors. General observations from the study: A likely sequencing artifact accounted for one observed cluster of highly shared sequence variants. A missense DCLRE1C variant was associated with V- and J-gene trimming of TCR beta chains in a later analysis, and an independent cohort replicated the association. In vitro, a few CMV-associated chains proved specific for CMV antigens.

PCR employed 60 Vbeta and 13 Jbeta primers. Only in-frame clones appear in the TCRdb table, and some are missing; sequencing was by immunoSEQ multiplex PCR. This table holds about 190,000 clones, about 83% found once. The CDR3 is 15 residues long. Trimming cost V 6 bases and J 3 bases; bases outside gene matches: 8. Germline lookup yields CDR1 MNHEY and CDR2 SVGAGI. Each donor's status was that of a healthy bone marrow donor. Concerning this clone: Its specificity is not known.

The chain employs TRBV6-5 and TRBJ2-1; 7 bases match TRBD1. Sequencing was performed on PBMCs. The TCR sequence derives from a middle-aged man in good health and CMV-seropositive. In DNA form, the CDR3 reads TGTGCCAGCAGGCCGACAGGGTTTAACTACAATGAGCAGTTCTTC. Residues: CASRPTGFNYNEQFF.